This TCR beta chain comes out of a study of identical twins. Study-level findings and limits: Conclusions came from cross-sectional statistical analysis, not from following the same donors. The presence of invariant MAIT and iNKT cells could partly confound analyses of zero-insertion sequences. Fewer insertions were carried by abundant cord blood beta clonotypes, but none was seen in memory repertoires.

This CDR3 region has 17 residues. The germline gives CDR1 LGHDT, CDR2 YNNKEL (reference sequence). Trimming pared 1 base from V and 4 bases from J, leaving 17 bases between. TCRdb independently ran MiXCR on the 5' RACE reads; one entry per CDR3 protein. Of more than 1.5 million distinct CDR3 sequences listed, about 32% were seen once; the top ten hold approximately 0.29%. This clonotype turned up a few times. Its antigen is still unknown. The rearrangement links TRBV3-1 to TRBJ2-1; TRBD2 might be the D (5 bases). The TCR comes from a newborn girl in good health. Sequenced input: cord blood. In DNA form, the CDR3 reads TGTGCCAGCAGCCAAGCGGAGGTGGCCTCCCTTTACAATGAGCAGTTCTTC. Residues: CASSQAEVASLYNEQFF.